These 5 T cell receptor beta chains were all obtained from the same sample, sequenced in a study of blood T cells in healthy people across ages. Sample-barcoded 5' priming and a J-beta primer mix drove a second PCR of roughly 6 to 12 cycles. A single record per CDR3 protein comes from TCRdb applying MiXCR to the 5' RACE reads. The sample lists 870,000 or so distinct CDR3 sequences; 29% were seen once. What was sequenced was blood. The receptors originated from a woman of 80 years or more in good health.

This clonotype was detected ten times or more. This chain connects TRBV7-2 to TRBJ2-1; D call uncertain. Trimming stripped 1 base from V and 13 bases from J, with 11 bases between. This CDR3 spans 12 amino acids. In germline, CDR1 is SGHTA, CDR2 FQGNSA. CDR3 in amino acids: CASSLEGVAQFF. CDR3 DNA: TGTGCCAGCAGCTTAGAAGGTGTAGCACAGTTCTTC.

There are many counts of this clonotype. This chain connects TRBV2 to TRBJ2-1; no definite D call. The CDR3 extends over 15 amino acids. V was cut by 1 base and J by 7 bases, with 14 bases left in between. CDR1 and CDR2 (germline): SNHLY, FYNNEI. CDR3 sequence: CASSEEGQGKNEQFF. For the CDR3, the DNA is TGTGCCAGCAGTGAAGAGGGTCAAGGGAAGAATGAGCAGTTCTTC.

In its sample, this clonotype was seen a few times. The V call is TRBV7-9, the J call TRBJ1-3; D is possibly TRBD1 (5 bases). Germline V gene sequence: CDR1 SEHNR, CDR2 FQNEAQ (reference sequence). Trimming removed 3 bases from V and 4 bases from J, with 16 bases in between. The CDR3 runs to 16 residues. The CDR3 loop is CASSFSSLQAGNTIYF. The DNA of the CDR3 is TGTGCCAGCAGCTTCTCTTCTTTACAGGCCGGAAACACCATATATTTT.

For this clonotype: The junction does not match germline at one end; this may be a read error. The chain joins TRBV5-1 to TRBJ2-5; no definite D call. The CDR3 totals 15 residues. Looked up from germline, CDR1 is SGHRS and CDR2 is YFSETQ. DNA for the CDR3: TGCGCCAGCAGCCAACAACAGAAAACTCAAGAGGCCCAGTACTTC. Protein sequence: CASSQQQKTQEAQYF.

This clonotype was observed many times. This chain links TRBV12-3 or TRBV12-4 with TRBJ1-5, with D unresolved. The CDR3 is 15 amino acids. Trimming removed 3 bases at V and 4 bases at J, with 13 bases between. This CDR3 reads CASSFGQFNNQPQHF. Here the CDR3 DNA reads TGTGCCAGCAGTTTTGGTCAGTTTAATAATCAGCCCCAGCATTTT.